Included here is one TCR beta chain sequence, with context. The sample belongs to a study of technical replicates of blood from a handful of donors. The table came from immunoSEQ multiplex PCR; TCRdb's copy has only in-frame clones and leaves some out. The table records about 68,000 clones, 95% to 98% of them present only once. V lost 2 bases, J lost 5 bases, and 19 bases lay in between. The length of the CDR3 is 17 residues. In germline, CDR1 is ENHRY, CDR2 SYGVKD. The V call is TRBV10-3, the J call TRBJ2-1; D is undetermined. This TCR was sampled from a human donor in good health. Sequencing was performed on T cells isolated from PBMCs. Here the CDR3 DNA reads TGTGCCATCAGTGAGGTCCGTTTATCGTACAGACACAATGAGCAGTTCTTC. Encoded protein: CAISEVRLSYRHNEQFF.